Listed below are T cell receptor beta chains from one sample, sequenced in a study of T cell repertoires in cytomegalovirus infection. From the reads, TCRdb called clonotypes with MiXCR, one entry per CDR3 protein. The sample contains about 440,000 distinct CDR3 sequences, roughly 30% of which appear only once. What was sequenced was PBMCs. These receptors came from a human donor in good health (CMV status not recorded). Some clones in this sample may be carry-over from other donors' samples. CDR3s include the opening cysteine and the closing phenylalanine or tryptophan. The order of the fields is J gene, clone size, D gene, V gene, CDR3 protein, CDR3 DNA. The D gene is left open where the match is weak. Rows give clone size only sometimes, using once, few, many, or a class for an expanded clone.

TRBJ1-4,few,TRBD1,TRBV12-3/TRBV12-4,CASSLSGQGNVKLFF,TGTGCCAGCAGTTTATCGGGACAGGGTAACGTCAAACTGTTTTTT
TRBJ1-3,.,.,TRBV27,CASSLTSVSSGNTIYF,TGTGCCAGCAGTTTAACCAGCGTTAGCTCTGGAAACACCATATATTTT
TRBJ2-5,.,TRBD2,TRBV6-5,CASSYGLAGGETQYF,TGTGCCAGCAGTTACGGCCTAGCGGGGGGAGAGACCCAGTACTTC
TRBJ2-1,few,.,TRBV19,CASSRRDDGNEQFF,TGTGCCAGTAGTCGAAGGGACGACGGGAATGAGCAGTTCTTC
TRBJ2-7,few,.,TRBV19,CASSPGGLEQYF,TGTGCCAGTAGTCCAGGTGGGCTCGAGCAGTACTTC
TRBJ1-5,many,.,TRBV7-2,CASSHRTGPQHF,TGTGCCAGCAGCCACAGGACGGGGCCCCAGCATTTT
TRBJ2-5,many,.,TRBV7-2,CASSSRLDTLGTQYF,TGTGCCAGCAGCTCCCGACTAGATACGCTAGGGACCCAGTACTTC
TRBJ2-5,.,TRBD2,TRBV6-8,CASRKAGGLGETQYF,TGTGCCAGCAGGAAAGCGGGGGGGCTGGGAGAGACCCAGTACTTC
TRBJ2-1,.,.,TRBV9,CASSVGIGDEQFF,TGTGCCAGCAGCGTCGGCATTGGCGATGAGCAGTTCTTC
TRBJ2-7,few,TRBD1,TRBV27,CASRTGAYEQYF,TGTGCCAGCCGGACAGGGGCCTACGAGCAGTACTTC